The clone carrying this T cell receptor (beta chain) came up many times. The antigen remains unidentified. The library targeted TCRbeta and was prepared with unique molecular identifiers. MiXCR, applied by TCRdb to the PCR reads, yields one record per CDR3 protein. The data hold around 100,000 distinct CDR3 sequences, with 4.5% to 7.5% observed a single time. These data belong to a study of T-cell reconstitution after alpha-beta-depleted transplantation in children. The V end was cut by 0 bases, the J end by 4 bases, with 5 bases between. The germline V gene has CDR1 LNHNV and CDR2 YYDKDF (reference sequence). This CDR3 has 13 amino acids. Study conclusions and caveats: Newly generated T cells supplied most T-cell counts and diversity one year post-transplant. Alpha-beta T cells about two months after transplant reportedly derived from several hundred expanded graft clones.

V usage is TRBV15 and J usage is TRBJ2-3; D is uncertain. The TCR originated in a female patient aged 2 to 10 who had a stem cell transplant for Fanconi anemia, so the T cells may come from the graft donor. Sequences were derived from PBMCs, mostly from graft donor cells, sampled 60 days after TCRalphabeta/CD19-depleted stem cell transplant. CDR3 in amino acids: CATSRDLADTQYF. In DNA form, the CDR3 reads TGTGCCACCAGCAGAGATTTGGCAGATACGCAGTATTTT.